These T cell receptor beta chains were read from a single sample in a study of graft-versus-host responses after intestinal transplantation. Profiling relied on immunoSEQ multiplex PCR, and the TCRdb table lists in-frame clones only, not all of them. The profile shows some 87,000 clones, over 85% of them singletons. Their specific antigens are unknown. The material sequenced was unstimulated CD4+ T cells sorted from spleen or lymph node cells, taken before intestinal transplant. The receptors were sampled from a human donor who received an intestinal transplant. The CDR3 runs from the conserved cysteine through the conserved F or W.

v_call cdr3_aa
TRBV5-6 CASSLISRVPDTQYF
TRBV5-5 CASSKGLAGGYNEQFF
TRBV7-3 CASSFSKGGSYEQYF
TRBV5-1 CASSLAMAPLYGYTF
TRBV6-1 CASRDGGRNNQPQHF
TRBV5-1 CASSLDGTSGTYNEQFF
TRBV27 CASSPTDPREKLFF
TRBV5-6 CASSFLNGYETQYF
TRBV28 CASRVYGSGNYNEQFF
TRBV5-1 CASSLDPGAEKLFF
TRBV18 CASSPNRDPGLGPDTF
TRBV5-5 CASNHDREKGGYTF
TRBV7-8 CASSLSPDRGRGGYTF
TRBV2 CASSDRGQETQYF
TRBV30 CAWRQDRLADTQYF
TRBV5-1 CASSDQGTHYGYTF
TRBV28 CASSLNQPQHF
TRBV5-6 CASSLQGAQGAFF
TRBV7-7 CASSLGGRRGSSYNEQFF
TRBV6-6 CASSSRQGYQPQHF
TRBV9 CASSQNSGNTIYF
TRBV25-1 CASNGGTNEKLFF
TRBV7-9 CASSLDVWGEMNTEAFF
TRBV7-9 CASSLVEASYEQYF
TRBV6-5 CASNQDKDYGYTF
TRBV9 CASGRDLDTEAFF